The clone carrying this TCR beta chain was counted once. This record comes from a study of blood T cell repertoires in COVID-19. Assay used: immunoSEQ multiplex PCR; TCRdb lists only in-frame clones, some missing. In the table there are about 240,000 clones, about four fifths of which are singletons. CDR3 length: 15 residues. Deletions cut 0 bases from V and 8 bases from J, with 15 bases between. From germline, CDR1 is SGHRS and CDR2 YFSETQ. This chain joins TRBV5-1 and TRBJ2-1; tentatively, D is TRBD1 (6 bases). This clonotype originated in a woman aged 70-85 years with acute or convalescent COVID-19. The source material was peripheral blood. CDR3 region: CASSLDREGSDEQFF. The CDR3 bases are TGCGCCAGCAGCTTGGACAGGGAAGGTTCGGATGAGCAGTTCTTC.